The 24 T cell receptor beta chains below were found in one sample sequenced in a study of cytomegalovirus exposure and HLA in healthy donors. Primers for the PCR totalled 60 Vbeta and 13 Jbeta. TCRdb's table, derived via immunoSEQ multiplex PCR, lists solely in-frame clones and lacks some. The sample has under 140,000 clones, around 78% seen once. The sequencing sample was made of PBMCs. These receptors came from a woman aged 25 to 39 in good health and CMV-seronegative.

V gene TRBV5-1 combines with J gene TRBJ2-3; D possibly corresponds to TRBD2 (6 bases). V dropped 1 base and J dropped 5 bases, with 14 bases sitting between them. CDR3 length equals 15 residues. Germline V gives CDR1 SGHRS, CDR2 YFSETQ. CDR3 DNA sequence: TGCGCCAGCAGCTTGCTGCCGGGAGCGGAAGATACGCAGTATTTT. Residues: CASSLLPGAEDTQYF.

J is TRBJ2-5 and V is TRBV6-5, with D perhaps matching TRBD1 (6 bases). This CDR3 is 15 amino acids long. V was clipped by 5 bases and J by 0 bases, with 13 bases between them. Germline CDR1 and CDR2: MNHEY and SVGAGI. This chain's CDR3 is CASSPNGQYQETQYF. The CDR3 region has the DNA TGTGCCAGCAGTCCAAACGGACAGTACCAAGAGACCCAGTACTTC.

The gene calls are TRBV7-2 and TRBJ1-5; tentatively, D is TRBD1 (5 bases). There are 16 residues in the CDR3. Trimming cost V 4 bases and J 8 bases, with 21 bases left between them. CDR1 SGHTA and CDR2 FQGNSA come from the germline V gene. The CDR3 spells CASSSVGGTGVKPQHF. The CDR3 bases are TGTGCCAGCAGCTCCGTAGGAGGGACGGGAGTGAAGCCCCAGCATTTT. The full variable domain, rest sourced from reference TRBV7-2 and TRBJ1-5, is GAGVSQSPSNKVTEKGKDVELRCDPISGHTALYWYRQSLGQGLEFLIYFQGNSAPDKSGLPSDRFSAERTGGSVSTLTIQRTQQEDSAVYLCASSSVGGTGVKPQHFGDGTRLSIL.

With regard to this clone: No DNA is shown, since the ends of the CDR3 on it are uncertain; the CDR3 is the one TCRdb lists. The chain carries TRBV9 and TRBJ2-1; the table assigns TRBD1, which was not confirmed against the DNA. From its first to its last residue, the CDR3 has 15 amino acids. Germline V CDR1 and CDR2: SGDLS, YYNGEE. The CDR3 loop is CASSVGTGIGKREFF.

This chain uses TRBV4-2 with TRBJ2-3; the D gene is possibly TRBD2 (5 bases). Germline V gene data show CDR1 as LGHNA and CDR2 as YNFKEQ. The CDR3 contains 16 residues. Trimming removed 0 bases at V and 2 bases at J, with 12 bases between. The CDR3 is CASSQDLASYTDTQYF. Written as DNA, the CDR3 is TGTGCCAGCAGCCAAGATCTGGCTAGCTACACAGATACGCAGTATTTT.

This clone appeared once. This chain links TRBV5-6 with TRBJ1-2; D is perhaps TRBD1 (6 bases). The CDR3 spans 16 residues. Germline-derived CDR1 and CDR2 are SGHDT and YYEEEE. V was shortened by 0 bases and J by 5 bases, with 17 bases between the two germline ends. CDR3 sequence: CASSLGVPTGYYGYTF. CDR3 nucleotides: TGTGCCAGCAGCTTGGGTGTTCCAACAGGGTATTATGGCTACACCTTC.

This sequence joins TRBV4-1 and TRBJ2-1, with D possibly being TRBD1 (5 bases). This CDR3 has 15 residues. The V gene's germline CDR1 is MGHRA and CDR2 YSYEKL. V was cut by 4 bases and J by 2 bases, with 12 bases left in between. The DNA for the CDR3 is TGCGCCAGCAGCCCCGCCCTAGGGGCCTACAATGAGCAGTTCTTC. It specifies CASSPALGAYNEQFF.

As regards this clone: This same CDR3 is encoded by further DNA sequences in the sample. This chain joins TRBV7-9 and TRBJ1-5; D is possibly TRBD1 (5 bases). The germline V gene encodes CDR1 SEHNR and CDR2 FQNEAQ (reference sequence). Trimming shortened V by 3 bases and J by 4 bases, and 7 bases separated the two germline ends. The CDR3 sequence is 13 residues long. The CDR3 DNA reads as TGTGCCAGCAGCTTGGGGCAGAATCAGCCCCAGCATTTT. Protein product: CASSLGQNQPQHF.

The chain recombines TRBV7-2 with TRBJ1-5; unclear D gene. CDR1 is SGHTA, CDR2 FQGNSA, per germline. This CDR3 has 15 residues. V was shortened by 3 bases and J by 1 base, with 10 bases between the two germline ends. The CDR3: CASSLAAGSNQPQHF. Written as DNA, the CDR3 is TGTGCCAGCAGCTTGGCGGCCGGGAGCAATCAGCCCCAGCATTTT.

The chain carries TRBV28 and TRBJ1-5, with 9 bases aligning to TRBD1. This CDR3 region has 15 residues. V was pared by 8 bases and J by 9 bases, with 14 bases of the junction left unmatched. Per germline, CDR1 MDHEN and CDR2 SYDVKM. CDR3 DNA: TGTGCCAGCCCTCCCCGGGACAGGGTCATCGGGCCCCAGCATTTT. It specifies CASPPRDRVIGPQHF.

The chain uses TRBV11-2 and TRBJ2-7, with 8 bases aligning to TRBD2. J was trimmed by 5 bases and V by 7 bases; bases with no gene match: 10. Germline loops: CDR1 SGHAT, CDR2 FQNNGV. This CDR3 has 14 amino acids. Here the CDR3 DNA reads TGTGCCAGCACCCCTCGTGCGGGAGGACACGAGCAGTACTTC. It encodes CASTPRAGGHEQYF.

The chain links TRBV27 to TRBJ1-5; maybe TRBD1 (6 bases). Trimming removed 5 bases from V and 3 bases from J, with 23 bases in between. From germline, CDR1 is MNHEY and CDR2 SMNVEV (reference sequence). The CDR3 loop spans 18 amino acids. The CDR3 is CASSPRLRGGPPNQPQHF. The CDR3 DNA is TGTGCCAGCAGTCCAAGACTACGGGGGGGGCCACCCAATCAGCCCCAGCATTTT.

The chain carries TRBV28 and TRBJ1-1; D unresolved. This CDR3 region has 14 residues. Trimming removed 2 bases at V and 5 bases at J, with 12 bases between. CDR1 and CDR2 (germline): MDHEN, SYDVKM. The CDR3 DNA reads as TGTGCCAGCAGTTTAGGACGGGAAACGACTGAAGCTTTCTTT. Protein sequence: CASSLGRETTEAFF.

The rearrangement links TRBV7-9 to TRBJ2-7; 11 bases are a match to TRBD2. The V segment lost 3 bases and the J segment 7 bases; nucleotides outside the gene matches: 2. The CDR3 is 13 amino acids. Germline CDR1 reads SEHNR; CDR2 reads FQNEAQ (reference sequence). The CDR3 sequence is CASSFRLAGEQYF. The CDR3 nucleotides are TGTGCCAGCAGCTTCCGACTAGCGGGGGAGCAGTACTTC.

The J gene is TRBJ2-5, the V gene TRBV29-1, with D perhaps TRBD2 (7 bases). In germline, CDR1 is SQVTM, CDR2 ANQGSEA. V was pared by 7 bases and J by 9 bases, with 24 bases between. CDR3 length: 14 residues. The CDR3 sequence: CSGGGQNLATAQYF. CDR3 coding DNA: TGCAGCGGGGGGGGACAAAACTTGGCTACGGCCCAGTACTTC.

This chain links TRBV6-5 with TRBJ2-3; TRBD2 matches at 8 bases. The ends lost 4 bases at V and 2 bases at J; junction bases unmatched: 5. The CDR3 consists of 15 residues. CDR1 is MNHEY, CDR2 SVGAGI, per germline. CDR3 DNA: TGTGCCAGCAGTTTCGGGGGGGGATACACAGATACGCAGTATTTT. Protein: CASSFGGGYTDTQYF.

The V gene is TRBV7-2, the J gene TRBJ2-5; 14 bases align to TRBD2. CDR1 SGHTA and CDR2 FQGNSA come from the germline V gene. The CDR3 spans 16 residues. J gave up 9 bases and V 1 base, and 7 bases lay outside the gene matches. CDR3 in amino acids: CASSLGGLAGAMAQYF. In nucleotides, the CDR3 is TGTGCCAGCAGCTTAGGGGGACTAGCGGGGGCCATGGCCCAGTACTTC.

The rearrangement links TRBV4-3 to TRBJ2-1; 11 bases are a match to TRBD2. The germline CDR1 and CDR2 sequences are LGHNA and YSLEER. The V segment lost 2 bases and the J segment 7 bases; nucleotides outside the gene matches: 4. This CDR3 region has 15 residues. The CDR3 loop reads CASSQLAGGLNEQFF. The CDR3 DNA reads TGCGCCAGCAGCCAACTAGCGGGAGGCCTTAATGAGCAGTTCTTC.

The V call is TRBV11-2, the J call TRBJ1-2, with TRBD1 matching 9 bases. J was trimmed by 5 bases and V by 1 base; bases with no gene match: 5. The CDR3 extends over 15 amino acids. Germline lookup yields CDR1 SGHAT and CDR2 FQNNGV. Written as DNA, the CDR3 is TGTGCCAGCAGCTTAGTGGGACAGGGCGGGTATGGCTACACCTTC. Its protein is CASSLVGQGGYGYTF.

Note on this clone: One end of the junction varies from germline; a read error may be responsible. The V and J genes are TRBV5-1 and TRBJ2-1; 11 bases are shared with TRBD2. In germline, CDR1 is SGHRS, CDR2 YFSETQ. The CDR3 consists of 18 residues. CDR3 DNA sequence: TGCGTCAGCAGCTTTGTTTATCCTGTACTAGCGGGGGCAAATGAGCAGTTCTTC. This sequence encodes CVSSFVYPVLAGANEQFF.

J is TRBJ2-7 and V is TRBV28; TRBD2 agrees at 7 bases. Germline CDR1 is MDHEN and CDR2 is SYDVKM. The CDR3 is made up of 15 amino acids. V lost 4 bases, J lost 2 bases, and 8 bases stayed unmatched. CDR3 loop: CASSSPRGRAYEQYF. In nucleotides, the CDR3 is TGTGCCAGCAGTTCCCCCCGCGGGAGAGCCTACGAGCAGTACTTC. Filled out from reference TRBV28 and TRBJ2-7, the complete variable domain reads DVKVTQSSRYLVKRTGEKVFLECVQDMDHENMFWYRQDPGLGLRLIYFSYDVKMKEKGDIPEGYSVSREKKERFSLILESASTNQTSMYLCASSSPRGRAYEQYFGPGTRLTVT.

CDR3 in DNA: TGTGCCAGCAGTTTATTGACAGAACTTGAAGCTTTCTTT. Amino acids: CASSLLTELEAFF. V gene TRBV28 combines with J gene TRBJ1-1; a possible D gene is TRBD1 (5 bases). Germline CDR1 is MDHEN and CDR2 is SYDVKM. This CDR3 is 13 amino acids long. Trimming removed 1 base from V and 7 bases from J, with 10 bases in between.

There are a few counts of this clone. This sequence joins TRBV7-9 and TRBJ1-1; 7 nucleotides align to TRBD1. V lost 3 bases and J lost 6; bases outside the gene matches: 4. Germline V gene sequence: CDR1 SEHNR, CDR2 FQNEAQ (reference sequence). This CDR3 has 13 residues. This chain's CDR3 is CASSLGTASEAFF. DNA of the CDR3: TGTGCCAGCAGCTTGGGGACAGCGTCTGAAGCTTTCTTT.

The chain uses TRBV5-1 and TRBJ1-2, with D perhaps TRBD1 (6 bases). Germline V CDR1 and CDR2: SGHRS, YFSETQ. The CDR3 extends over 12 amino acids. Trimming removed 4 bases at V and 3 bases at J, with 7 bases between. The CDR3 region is CASSRTDYGYTF. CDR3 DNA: TGCGCCAGCAGCAGGACAGACTATGGCTACACCTTC.